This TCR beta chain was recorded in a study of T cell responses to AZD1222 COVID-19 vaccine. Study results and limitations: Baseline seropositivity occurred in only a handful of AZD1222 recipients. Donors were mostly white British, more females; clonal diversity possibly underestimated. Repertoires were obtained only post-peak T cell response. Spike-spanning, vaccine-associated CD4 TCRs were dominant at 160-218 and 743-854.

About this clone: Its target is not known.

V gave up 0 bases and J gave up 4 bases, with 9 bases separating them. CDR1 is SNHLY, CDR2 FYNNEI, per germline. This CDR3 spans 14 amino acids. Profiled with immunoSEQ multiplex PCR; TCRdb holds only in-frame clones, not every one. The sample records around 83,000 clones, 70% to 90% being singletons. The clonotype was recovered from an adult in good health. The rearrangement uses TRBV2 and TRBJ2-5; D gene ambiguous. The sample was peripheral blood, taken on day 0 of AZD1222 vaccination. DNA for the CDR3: TGTGCCAGCAGTGAAGCGTTAGGAGTAGAGACCCAGTACTTC. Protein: CASSEALGVETQYF.